The 16 T cell receptor beta chains presented below share a single source sample, sequenced in a study of molecular identifiers for immune sequencing clone quantification. Via MiXCR, TCRdb re-called the PCR reads, giving one row per CDR3 protein. The sample consists of about 54,000 distinct CDR3 sequences, approximately 25% of them appearing once. Sequencing used naive CD8+ T cells from blood, with Jurkat cell RNA spiked in. The subset was: FACS-sorted CD8+CD4-CCR7+CD45RA+ naive T cells. These receptors originate from a human donor in good health. Some libraries in this study had Jurkat cell RNA spiked in.

There are a few counts of this clonotype. The V gene is TRBV19, the J gene TRBJ2-1; the match to TRBD2 covers 11 bases. The CDR3 consists of 16 residues. Germline V gene sequence: CDR1 LNHDA, CDR2 SQIVND (reference sequence). Germline trimming cut 5 bases from V and 7 bases from J; bases unmatched to any gene: 10. In DNA, the CDR3 is TGTGCCAGTAGTGGTACTAGCGGGGGTCCCCTTAATGAGCAGTTCTTC. This translates into CASSGTSGGPLNEQFF.

In its sample, this clonotype is medium-sized (0.01 to 0.1%). The rearrangement uses TRBV28 and TRBJ2-3, with TRBD2 as a possible D gene (6 bases). The CDR3 length is 12 residues. Trimming took 6 bases from V and 4 from J, leaving 8 bases between them. Germline V gene lookup returns CDR1 MDHEN and CDR2 SYDVKM. In nucleotides, the CDR3 is TGTGCCAGCAGCCCGGGGGCAGATACGCAGTATTTT. Its protein product is CASSPGADTQYF. The full variable domain, with the rest looked up from reference TRBV28 and TRBJ2-3, is DVKVTQSSRYLVKRTGEKVFLECVQDMDHENMFWYRQDPGLGLRLIYFSYDVKMKEKGDIPEGYSVSREKKERFSLILESASTNQTSMYLCASSPGADTQYFGPGTRLTVL.

This clonotype appeared many times. This chain connects TRBV29-1 to TRBJ2-1, with 8 positions matching TRBD2. J gave up 4 bases and V 4 bases, and 9 bases lay outside the gene matches. The CDR3 runs to 15 residues. Per the germline V gene, CDR1 is SQVTM and CDR2 is ANQGSEA. In nucleotides, the CDR3 is TGCAGCGTTGCCCTTCGGGGGGGCAGGTACAATGAGCAGTTCTTC. Amino acid sequence: CSVALRGGRYNEQFF.

There are a few counts of this clonotype. The rearrangement links TRBV30 to TRBJ1-5, with a possible D match to TRBD1 (5 bases). Germline assignment: CDR1 GTSNPN and CDR2 SVGIG (reference sequence). Trimming shortened V by 2 bases and J by 5 bases, and 10 bases separated the two germline ends. This CDR3 spans 13 amino acids. Written as DNA, the CDR3 is TGTGCCTGGAGTCCCGGGGCTGATCAGCCCCAGCATTTT. Translating gives CAWSPGADQPQHF.

This clonotype was found once. Its ends do not fully match the called genes, so a read error is possible. The chain uses TRBV13 and TRBJ2-3, with D uncertain. Germline CDR1 reads PRHDT; CDR2 reads FYEKMQ (reference sequence). This CDR3 region has 16 residues. The CDR3, as DNA: TGTGCCAGCCGCTTAGGTCCGAATCTCCGCACAGATACGCGGTATTTT. Its translation: CASRLGPNLRTDTRYF.

This clonotype was seen ten or more times. The chain combines TRBV7-9 with TRBJ2-3; 7 bases fit TRBD2. Trimming cost V 7 bases and J 5 bases; bases outside gene matches: 15. The length of the CDR3 is 16 residues. The germline V gene encodes CDR1 SEHNR and CDR2 FQNEAQ (reference sequence). The CDR3 here is CASTPRSGAYGDTQYF. The DNA for the CDR3 is TGTGCCAGCACCCCGAGGAGCGGGGCTTATGGAGATACGCAGTATTTT.

This clonotype was seen ten or more times. The chain carries TRBV7-9 and TRBJ2-5, with D uncertain. The germline V gene encodes CDR1 SEHNR and CDR2 FQNEAQ (reference sequence). The V end lost 5 bases, the J end lost 4 bases, and 14 bases lay between the germline ends. There are 14 residues in the CDR3. In nucleotides, the CDR3 is TGTGCCAGCAGCGGTTCCCCAGCTGCAGAGACCCAGTACTTC. As protein: CASSGSPAAETQYF.

On this clonotype: The junction departs from germline at one end; a sequencing error may be responsible. V is TRBV7-8 and J is TRBJ2-6; 9 bases map to TRBD1. The CDR3 length is 18 residues. Germline V gene sequence: CDR1 SGHVS, CDR2 FQNEAQ. The chain's CDR3 is CVSTPGLQGASGANVLTF. The CDR3 bases are TGTGTCAGCACCCCCGGCTTACAGGGGGCGTCTGGGGCCAACGTCCTGACTTTC.

This clonotype was detected ten times or more. In DNA, the CDR3 is TGTGCCAGCAGTCCTTCCCCCACACTCCGCGAGCAGTACTTC. Its translation: CASSPSPTLREQYF. This chain connects TRBV6-5 to TRBJ2-7, with unresolved D. The V end was cut by 5 bases, the J end by 6 bases, with 17 bases between. Germline values: CDR1 MNHEY, CDR2 SVGAGI. The CDR3 has 14 residues.

This clonotype was recorded many times. The rearrangement joins TRBV4-1 to TRBJ2-2; TRBD1 is a possible D gene (5 bases). The ends were cut back, 0 bases at V and 2 bases at J, with 13 bases in the middle. CDR3 size: 17 residues. Germline assignment: CDR1 MGHRA and CDR2 YSYEKL. CDR3 loop: CASSQDLWQGNTGELFF. In nucleotides, the CDR3 is TGCGCCAGCAGCCAAGATCTCTGGCAGGGAAACACCGGGGAGCTGTTTTTT.

As concerns this clonotype: This may be a read error: a much more frequent sequence differs by one nucleotide. V usage is TRBV7-9 and J usage is TRBJ1-6, with D maybe TRBD1 (5 bases). This CDR3 contains 14 residues. CDR1 and CDR2 (germline): SEHNR, FQNEAQ (reference sequence). The ends were cut back, 6 bases at V and 6 bases at J, with 12 bases in the middle. CDR3 amino acids: CASSDSYCNSPLHF. The CDR3 DNA sequence: TGTGCCAGCAGTGACAGTTACTGTAATTCACCCCTCCACTTT.

This clonotype has at least ten counts. V gene TRBV4-1 combines with J gene TRBJ2-1; no clear D gene. V was cut by 1 base and J by 7 bases, with 5 bases left in between. CDR1 is MGHRA, CDR2 YSYEKL, per germline. This CDR3 comprises 12 residues. CDR3 residues: CASSQGRNEQFF. DNA for the CDR3: TGCGCCAGCAGCCAAGGCAGGAATGAGCAGTTCTTC.

The chain combines TRBV7-9 with TRBJ2-2; D is unresolved. Germline-derived CDR1 and CDR2 are SEHNR and FQNEAQ (reference sequence). The CDR3 is 14 residues long. V lost 0 bases and J 6 bases, leaving 8 bases between the germline ends. The CDR3 sequence: CASSLALGAGELFF. The CDR3, as DNA: TGTGCCAGCAGCTTAGCGCTGGGCGCCGGGGAGCTGTTTTTT. The entire variable domain, with the rest obtained from reference TRBV7-9 and TRBJ2-2, is as follows: DTGVSQNPRHKITKRGQNVTFRCDPISEHNRLYWYRQTLGQGPEFLTYFQNEAQLEKSRLLSDRFSAERPKGSFSTLEIQRTEQGDSAMYLCASSLALGAGELFFGEGSRLTVL.

This clonotype was seen a handful of times. The rearrangement uses TRBV29-1 and TRBJ1-4, with a tentative D call TRBD1 (6 bases). Looked up from germline, CDR1 is SQVTM and CDR2 is ANQGSEA. The CDR3 spans 14 residues. Trimming pared 3 bases from V and 5 bases from J, leaving 13 bases between. The CDR3 bases are TGCAGCGTTGATGAAACAGGGACGAATGAAAAACTGTTTTTT. Translating gives CSVDETGTNEKLFF.

This clonotype appeared many times. The chain has TRBV27 and TRBJ2-7; D unclear. Germline loops: CDR1 MNHEY, CDR2 SMNVEV (reference sequence). The CDR3 length is 15 residues. Trimming took off 6 bases at V and 4 bases at J, with 19 bases between the two ends. The CDR3 sequence: CASRPASIDVYEQYF. As DNA, the CDR3 is TGTGCCAGCAGGCCCGCAAGCATCGACGTATACGAGCAGTACTTC.

Comments on this clonotype: Given a much more abundant clone one base away, this may be a read error. The rearrangement joins TRBV20-1 to TRBJ2-7; D possibly corresponds to TRBD2 (7 bases). The CDR3 spans 13 residues. CDR1 is DFQATT and CDR2 is SNEGSKA in the germline V gene (reference sequence). Trimming cost V 5 bases and J 3 bases, with 14 bases left between them. The CDR3 spells CSAEGGAGYEQYF. CDR3 sequence (DNA): TGCAGTGCTGAGGGGGGGGCCGGCTACGAGCAGTACTTC.